The 27 T cell receptor beta chains listed next were all sequenced from one sample in a study of monozygotic twins with inflammatory bowel disease. Reprocessing the 5' RACE reads, TCRdb reports a single entry for every CDR3 protein and omits DNA. Recorded here are approximately 330,000 distinct CDR3 sequences; the top ten clones represent approximately 2%. Sequencing was carried out using blood. The source of these receptors is a human donor with ulcerative colitis or Crohn's disease, or a healthy co-twin of an affected twin (not recorded which).

CDR3 protein: CASSTLGGEQFF. The chain combines TRBV6-2 or TRBV6-3 with TRBJ2-1; the TRBD2 assignment by TCRdb is unverifiable without DNA. The germline V gene has CDR1 MNHEY and CDR2 SVGEGT. The CDR3 sequence is 12 residues long.

The V call is TRBV20-1, the J call TRBJ2-5; TCRdb indicates TRBD2, and absent DNA this call remains unverified. In germline, CDR1 is DFQATT, CDR2 SNEGSKA (reference sequence). This CDR3 contains 13 residues. This chain's CDR3 is CSASRGRAETQYF.

CDR3 sequence: CTSTKIAGHTNTGELFF. This chain links TRBV12-3 or TRBV12-4 with TRBJ2-2; without DNA, the TCRdb call of TRBD2 cannot be checked. CDR3 size: 17 residues.

The gene calls are TRBV15 and TRBJ2-7. This CDR3 contains 15 residues. Germline V gene sequence: CDR1 LNHNV, CDR2 YYDKDF (reference sequence). The CDR3 sequence: CATSRGGQISYEQYF.

The chain employs TRBV5-5 and TRBJ2-1. CDR1 is SGHKS, CDR2 YYEKEE, per germline (reference sequence). This CDR3 is 16 amino acids long. The CDR3 loop is CASSLGVGSSYNEQFF.

CDR3 region: CASERQGSEKLFF. The chain links TRBV25-1 to TRBJ1-4; TCRdb picks TRBD1, but there is no DNA to check that call. CDR3 length equals 13 residues. Germline values: CDR1 MGHDK, CDR2 SYGVNS.

The chain is built from TRBV30 and TRBJ2-7. This CDR3 is built from 12 residues. Per germline, CDR1 GTSNPN and CDR2 SVGIG (reference sequence). CDR3: CAWSGLAYEQYF.

The rearrangement uses TRBV12-3 or TRBV12-4 and TRBJ2-7; with no DNA, the TCRdb D assignment of TRBD2 cannot be verified. This CDR3 comprises 12 residues. The CDR3: CASSRGGNEQYF.

V gene TRBV6-2 or TRBV6-3 combines with J gene TRBJ1-5. The CDR3 is made up of 12 amino acids. The germline CDR1 and CDR2 sequences are MNHEY and SVGEGT. CDR3 loop: CASSYRESAQHF.

The gene calls are TRBV12-3 or TRBV12-4 and TRBJ2-4; TCRdb picks TRBD1, but there is no DNA to check that call. The CDR3 is made up of 13 amino acids. The CDR3: CASRRTGENIQYF.

The chain recombines TRBV28 with TRBJ1-4. Germline assignment: CDR1 MDHEN and CDR2 SYDVKM. The CDR3 has 16 amino acids. CDR3 loop: CASSLGRVATNEKLFF.

The V call is TRBV11-1, the J call TRBJ2-7; with no DNA, the TCRdb D assignment of TRBD2 cannot be verified. The germline V gene encodes CDR1 SGHAT and CDR2 FQDESV (reference sequence). The CDR3 loop spans 18 amino acids. CDR3 sequence reads: CASSLNPGGTSPVGEQYF.

V and J are TRBV5-5 and TRBJ2-3; TCRdb reports TRBD2, a call that lacks DNA to check it against. This CDR3 comprises 15 residues. Germline lookup yields CDR1 SGHKS and CDR2 YYEKEE (reference sequence). This CDR3 is CASSYGQGSGDTQYF. The entire variable domain, with the rest obtained from reference TRBV5-5 and TRBJ2-3, is as follows: DAGVTQSPTHLIKTRGQQVTLRCSPISGHKSVSWYQQVLGQGPQFIFQYYEKEERGRGNFPDRFSARQFPNYSSELNVNALLLGDSALYLCASSYGQGSGDTQYFGPGTRLTVL.

The chain has TRBV5-1 and TRBJ2-1. Germline V gives CDR1 SGHRS, CDR2 YFSETQ. The CDR3 covers 13 residues. CDR3 residues: CASSLGQRTEQFF.

The rearrangement joins TRBV5-1 to TRBJ1-1; TCRdb outputs TRBD1, but without DNA this stays unchecked. The CDR3 spans 13 residues. Germline loops: CDR1 SGHRS, CDR2 YFSETQ. The chain's CDR3 is CASSLVGVTEAFF.

This chain joins TRBV29-1 and TRBJ1-2; TCRdb names TRBD1, which stays unverified in the absence of DNA. The CDR3 consists of 15 residues. Looked up from germline, CDR1 is SQVTM and CDR2 is ANQGSEA. The CDR3 here is CSVEDPDRGIYGYTF.

This CDR3 is CASSLSPLREETQYF. The rearrangement links TRBV5-1 to TRBJ2-5; TCRdb names TRBD2, which stays unverified in the absence of DNA. There are 15 residues in the CDR3. Germline values: CDR1 SGHRS, CDR2 YFSETQ.

V and J are TRBV7-9 and TRBJ2-5. The CDR3 runs 15 residues. Germline CDR1 and CDR2: SEHNR and FQNEAQ (reference sequence). The CDR3 sequence: CVSSSRASNQETQYF.

V gene TRBV6-6 combines with J gene TRBJ2-5; without DNA, the TCRdb call of TRBD1 cannot be checked. This CDR3 has 12 amino acids. CDR1 is MNHNY, CDR2 SVGAGI, per germline (reference sequence). This chain's CDR3 is CASSYRGEVNYF.

V and J are TRBV20-1 and TRBJ1-1; the D call of TRBD1 rests on TCRdb alone, since no DNA is present to check it. Germline CDR1 is DFQATT and CDR2 is SNEGSKA (reference sequence). This CDR3 contains 13 residues. CDR3 sequence: CSARKTGIAEAFF.

CDR3 sequence reads: CASSDPGGGYGYTF. The V and J genes are TRBV12-3 or TRBV12-4 and TRBJ1-2. This CDR3 is 14 amino acids long.

V and J are TRBV29-1 and TRBJ1-1; TCRdb's D call of TRBD1 is untestable without DNA. The germline V gene has CDR1 SQVTM and CDR2 ANQGSEA. The CDR3 extends over 13 amino acids. CDR3 region: CSVSGQGKVEAFF.

This sequence joins TRBV12-3 or TRBV12-4 and TRBJ1-3; the D gene TCRdb calls, TRBD1, cannot be checked with no DNA. The CDR3 is made up of 15 amino acids. The chain's CDR3 is CASSSPRGSGNTIYF.

This chain uses TRBV5-4 with TRBJ2-2; with no DNA, the TCRdb D assignment of TRBD2 cannot be verified. The length of the CDR3 is 16 residues. Germline-derived CDR1 and CDR2 are SGHNT and YYREEE (reference sequence). CDR3 in amino acids: CASSSRTTSFTGELFF.

V gene TRBV27 combines with J gene TRBJ1-2; no DNA is available, so the TRBD1 call from TCRdb remains unchecked. CDR1 and CDR2 from the germline V gene are MNHEY and SMNVEV (reference sequence). This CDR3 has 14 residues. CDR3 residues: CASYRTGINYGYTF.

This chain connects TRBV10-3 to TRBJ2-3; there is no DNA to check the TCRdb D call of TRBD2. CDR3 length: 15 residues. The germline CDR1 and CDR2 sequences are ENHRY and SYGVKD. CDR3 residues: CATRASGGGTDTQYF.

The rearrangement links TRBV19 to TRBJ1-1. The CDR3 has 13 residues. CDR1 and CDR2 (germline): LNHDA, SQIVND (reference sequence). This chain's CDR3 is CASSFRPSTEAFF.